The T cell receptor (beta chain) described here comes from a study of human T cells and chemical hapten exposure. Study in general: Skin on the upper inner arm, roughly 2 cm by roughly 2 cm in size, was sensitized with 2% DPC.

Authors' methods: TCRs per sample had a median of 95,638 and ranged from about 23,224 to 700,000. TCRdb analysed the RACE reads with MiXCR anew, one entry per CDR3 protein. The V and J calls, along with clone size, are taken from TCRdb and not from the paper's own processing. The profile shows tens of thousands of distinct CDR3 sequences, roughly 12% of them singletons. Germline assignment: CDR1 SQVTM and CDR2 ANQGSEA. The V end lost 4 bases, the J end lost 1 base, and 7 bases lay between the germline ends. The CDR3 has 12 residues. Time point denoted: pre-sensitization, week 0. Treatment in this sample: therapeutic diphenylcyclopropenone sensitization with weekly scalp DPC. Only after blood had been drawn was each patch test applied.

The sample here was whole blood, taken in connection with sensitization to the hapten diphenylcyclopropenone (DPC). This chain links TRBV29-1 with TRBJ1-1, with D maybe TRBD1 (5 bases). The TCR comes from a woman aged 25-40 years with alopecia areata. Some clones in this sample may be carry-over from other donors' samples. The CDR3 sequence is CSVGQRNTEAFF. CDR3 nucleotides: TGCAGCGTTGGACAGAGGAACACTGAAGCTTTCTTT.